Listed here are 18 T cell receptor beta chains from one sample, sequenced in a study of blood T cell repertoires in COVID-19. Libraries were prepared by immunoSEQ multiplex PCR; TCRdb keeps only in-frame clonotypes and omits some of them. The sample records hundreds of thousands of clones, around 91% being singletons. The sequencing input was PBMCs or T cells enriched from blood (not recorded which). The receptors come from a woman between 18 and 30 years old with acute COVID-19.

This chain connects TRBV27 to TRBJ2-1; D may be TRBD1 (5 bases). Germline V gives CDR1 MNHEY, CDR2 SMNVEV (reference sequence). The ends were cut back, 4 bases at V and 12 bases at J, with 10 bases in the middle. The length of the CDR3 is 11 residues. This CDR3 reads CASSSYRRQFF. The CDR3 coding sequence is TGTGCCAGCAGTTCCTACAGGAGGCAGTTCTTC.

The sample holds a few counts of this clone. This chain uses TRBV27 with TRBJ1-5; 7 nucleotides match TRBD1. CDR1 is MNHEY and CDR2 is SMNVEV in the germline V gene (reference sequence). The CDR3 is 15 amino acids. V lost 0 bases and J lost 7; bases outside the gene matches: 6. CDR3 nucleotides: TGTGCCAGCAGTTTATCTAGACAGGGTCACCAGCCCCAGCATTTT. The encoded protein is CASSLSRQGHQPQHF.

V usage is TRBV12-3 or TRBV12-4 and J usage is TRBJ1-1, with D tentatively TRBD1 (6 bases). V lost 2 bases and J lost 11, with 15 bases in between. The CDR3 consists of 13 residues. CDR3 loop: CASSLNPGDWAFF. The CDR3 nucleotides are TGTGCCAGCAGTTTAAATCCAGGGGATTGGGCTTTCTTT.

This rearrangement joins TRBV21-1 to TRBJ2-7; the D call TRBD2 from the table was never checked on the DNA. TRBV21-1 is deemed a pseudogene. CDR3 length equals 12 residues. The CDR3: CASSPSGYEQYF. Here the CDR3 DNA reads TGTGCCAGCAGCCCTAGCGGGTACGAGCAGTACTTC.

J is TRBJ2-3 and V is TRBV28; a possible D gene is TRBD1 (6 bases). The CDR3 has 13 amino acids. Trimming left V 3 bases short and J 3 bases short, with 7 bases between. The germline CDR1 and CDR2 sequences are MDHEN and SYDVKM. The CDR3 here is CASSFGTTDTQYF. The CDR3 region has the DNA TGTGCCAGCAGTTTTGGGACAACAGATACGCAGTATTTT.

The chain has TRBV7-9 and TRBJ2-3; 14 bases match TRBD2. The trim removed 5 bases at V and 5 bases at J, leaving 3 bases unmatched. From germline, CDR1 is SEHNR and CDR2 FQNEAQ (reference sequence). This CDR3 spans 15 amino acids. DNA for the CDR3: TGTGCCAGCAGCCCAGGGACTAGCGGGAGAGATACGCAGTATTTT. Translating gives CASSPGTSGRDTQYF.

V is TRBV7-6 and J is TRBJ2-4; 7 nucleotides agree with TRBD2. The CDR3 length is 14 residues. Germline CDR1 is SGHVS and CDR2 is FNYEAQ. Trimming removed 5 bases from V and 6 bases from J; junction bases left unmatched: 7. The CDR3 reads CASSPTPGGNIQYF. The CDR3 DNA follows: TGTGCCAGCAGCCCAACTCCGGGGGGAAACATTCAGTACTTC.

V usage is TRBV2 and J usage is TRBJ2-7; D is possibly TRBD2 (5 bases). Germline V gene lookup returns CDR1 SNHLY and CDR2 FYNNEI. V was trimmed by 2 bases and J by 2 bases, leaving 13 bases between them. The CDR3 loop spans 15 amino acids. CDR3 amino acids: CASSEMGGLAYEQYF. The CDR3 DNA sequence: TGTGCCAGCAGTGAAATGGGCGGGTTGGCCTACGAGCAGTACTTC.

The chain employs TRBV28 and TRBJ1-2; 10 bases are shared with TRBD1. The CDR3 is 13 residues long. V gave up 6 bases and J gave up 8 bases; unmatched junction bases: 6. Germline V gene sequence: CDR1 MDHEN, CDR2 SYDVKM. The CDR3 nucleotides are TGTGCCAGCAGGGGAGGGACAGGGGAGGGCTACACCTTC. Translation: CASRGGTGEGYTF.

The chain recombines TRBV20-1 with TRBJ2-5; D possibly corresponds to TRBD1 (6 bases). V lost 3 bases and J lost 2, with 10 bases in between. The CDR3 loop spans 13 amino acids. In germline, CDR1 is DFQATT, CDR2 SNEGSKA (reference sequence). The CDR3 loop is CSASTDRQETQYF. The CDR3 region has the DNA TGCAGTGCTAGTACTGACAGGCAAGAGACCCAGTACTTC.

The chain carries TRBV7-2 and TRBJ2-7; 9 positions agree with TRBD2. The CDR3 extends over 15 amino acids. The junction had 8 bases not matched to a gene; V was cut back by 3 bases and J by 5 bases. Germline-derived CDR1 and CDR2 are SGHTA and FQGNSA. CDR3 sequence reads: CASSFYGLAPHEQYF. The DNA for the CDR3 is TGTGCCAGCAGCTTTTACGGACTAGCGCCCCACGAGCAGTACTTC.

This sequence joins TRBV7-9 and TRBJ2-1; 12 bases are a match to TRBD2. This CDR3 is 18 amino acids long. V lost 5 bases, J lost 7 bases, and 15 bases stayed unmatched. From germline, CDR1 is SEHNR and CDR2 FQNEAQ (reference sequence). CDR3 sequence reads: CASSGGRLAGANGNEQFF. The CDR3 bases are TGTGCCAGCAGCGGGGGTCGACTAGCGGGAGCAAATGGGAATGAGCAGTTCTTC.

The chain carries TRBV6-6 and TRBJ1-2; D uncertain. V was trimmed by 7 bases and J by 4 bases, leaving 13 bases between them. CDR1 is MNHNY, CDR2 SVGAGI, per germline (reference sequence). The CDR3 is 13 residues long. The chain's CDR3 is CASTSGTAYGYTF. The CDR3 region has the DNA TGTGCCAGCACTTCAGGCACCGCCTATGGCTACACCTTC.

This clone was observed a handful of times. CDR3 sequence (DNA): TGTGCCAGCAGCGTAGATGCCAGGTCCGTGGCCCAGCATTTT. Protein: CASSVDARSVAQHF. The rearrangement links TRBV9 to TRBJ1-5; D uncertain. Trimming cost V 0 bases and J 11 bases, with 15 bases left between them. CDR1 is SGDLS, CDR2 YYNGEE, per germline. CDR3 size: 14 residues.

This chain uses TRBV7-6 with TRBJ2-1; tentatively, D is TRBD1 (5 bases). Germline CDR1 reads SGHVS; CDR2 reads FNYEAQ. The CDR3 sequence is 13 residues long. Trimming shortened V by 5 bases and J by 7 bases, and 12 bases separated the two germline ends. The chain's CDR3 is CASSPRTLNEQFF. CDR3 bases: TGTGCCAGCAGCCCCCGGACACTTAATGAGCAGTTCTTC.

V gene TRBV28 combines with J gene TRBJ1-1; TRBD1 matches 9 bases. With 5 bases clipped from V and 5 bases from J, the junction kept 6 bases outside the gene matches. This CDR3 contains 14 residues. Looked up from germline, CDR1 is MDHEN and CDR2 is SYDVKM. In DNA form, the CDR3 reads TGTGCCAGCAGTCCCGGGACAGGGCCTACTGAAGCTTTCTTT. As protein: CASSPGTGPTEAFF.

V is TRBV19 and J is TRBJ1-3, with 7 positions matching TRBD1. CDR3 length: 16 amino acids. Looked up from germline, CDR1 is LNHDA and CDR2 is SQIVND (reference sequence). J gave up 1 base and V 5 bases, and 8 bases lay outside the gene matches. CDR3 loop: CASSVTGVRSGNTIYF. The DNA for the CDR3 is TGTGCCAGTAGTGTTACAGGGGTTAGGTCTGGAAACACCATATATTTT.

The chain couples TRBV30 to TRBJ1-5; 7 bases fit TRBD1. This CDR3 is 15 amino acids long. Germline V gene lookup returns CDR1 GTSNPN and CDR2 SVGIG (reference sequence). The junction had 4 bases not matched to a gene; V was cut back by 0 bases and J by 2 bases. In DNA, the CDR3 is TGTGCCTGGAGTGTACGTGGGACAGGCAATCAGCCCCAGCATTTT. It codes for CAWSVRGTGNQPQHF. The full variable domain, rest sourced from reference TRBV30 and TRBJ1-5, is SQTIHQWPATLVQPVGSPLSLECTVEGTSNPNLYWYRQAAGRGLQLLFYSVGIGQISSEVPQNLSASRPQDRQFILSSKKLLLSDSGFYLCAWSVRGTGNQPQHFGDGTRLSIL.